This TCR beta chain was retrieved from a study of neurological immune-mediated disorders. This CDR3 comprises 11 residues. The ends were cut back, 5 bases at V and 6 bases at J, with 6 bases in the middle. Germline CDR1 reads KGHSH; CDR2 reads LQKENI. The cDNA was generated by 5'RACE with 10-nucleotide random UMIs. In every sequencing run, more than 170 million TCR-beta sequences were generated from 15-18 subjects. MiXCR, applied by TCRdb to the 5' RACE reads, yields one record per CDR3 protein. This table has 70,000 to 95,000 distinct CDR3 sequences, under 20% appearing once. Among the participants, healthy controls were blood bank volunteers in Maryland, USA.

This clonotype originated in a woman between 40 and 50 years old in good health. What was sequenced was PBMCs. The gene calls are TRBV18 and TRBJ2-3; no clear D gene. The CDR3 loop reads CASSTSDTQYF. The DNA of the CDR3 is TGTGCCAGCTCAACCTCGGATACGCAGTATTTT.